This entry describes one T cell receptor beta chain. Germline V gene lookup returns CDR1 SEHNR and CDR2 FQNEAQ (reference sequence). V lost 5 bases, J lost 5 bases, and 5 bases stayed unmatched. The CDR3 extends over 13 amino acids. The sample belongs to a study of glioma-infiltrating T cells after dendritic cell vaccination. Repertoires were generated with immunoSEQ multiplex PCR, while TCRdb's copy carries only in-frame clones and drops some. The sample contains about 36,000 clones, roughly four fifths of which appear only once. The sequence came from a human donor with glioblastoma. The chain is built from TRBV7-9 and TRBJ2-5; TRBD1 matches at 7 bases. The sample was blood, taken before dendritic cell vaccination. The CDR3 nucleotides read TGTGCCAGCAGCCTAATGACAGGGGAGACCCAGTACTTC. Protein sequence: CASSLMTGETQYF.